Listed below are T cell receptor beta chains from one sample, sequenced in a study of low-dose radiotherapy and immunotherapy resistance in tumors. TCRdb re-called the reads with MiXCR, one entry per CDR3 protein. The sample records 100,000 or so distinct CDR3 sequences, less than 25% being singletons. The sample was PBMCs, taken after low-dose radiotherapy plus immunotherapy. Receptors originate from a male donor with prostate cancer. CDR3s include the opening cysteine and the closing phenylalanine or tryptophan. Each record gives: CDR3 length, V gene, D gene, J gene, clone size, CDR3 DNA, CDR3 protein. The D gene is left open where the match is weak. Expanded clones get a size class; other rows say once, few or many, or leave the size out.

>12|TRBV30|-|TRBJ2-5|many
TGTGCCTGCCAAGATAACCAAGAGACCCAGTACTTC
CACQDNQETQYF
>13|TRBV29-1|TRBD2|TRBJ2-5|many
TGCAGCGCGGGAGCGGGGCACCAAGAGACCCAGTACTTC
CSAGAGHQETQYF
>10|TRBV10-2|-|TRBJ1-1|few
TGCGCCAGCAGAGAAGTGGAAGCTTTCTTT
CASREVEAFF
>14|TRBV7-2|-|TRBJ2-2|many
TGTGCCAGCAGCTTCTTTACAGCCACCGGGGAGCTGTTTTTT
CASSFFTATGELFF
>14|TRBV20-1|TRBD2|TRBJ2-7|many
TGCAGTGCTAGACCGACTAGCGGGACCTACGAGCAGTACTTC
CSARPTSGTYEQYF
>17|TRBV19|TRBD2|TRBJ2-1|many
TGTGCCAGTAGTATGTGGGTAGCGGGGGCCAGCTACAATGAGCAGTTCTTC
CASSMWVAGASYNEQFF
>24|TRBV6-4|-|TRBJ2-7|-
-
CASKTDTSDPTDTQYFGPGYEQYF
>15|TRBV5-1|TRBD1|TRBJ1-6|many
TGCGCCAGCAGCTCGTCTGGGACAGGGAATTCACCCCTCCACTTT
CASSSSGTGNSPLHF
>15|TRBV7-6|TRBD1|TRBJ1-2|-
TGTGCCAGCAGCTTAGCACAGGGGAGGGGCTATGGCTACACCTTC
CASSLAQGRGYGYTF
>15|TRBV5-1|TRBD2|TRBJ2-2|many
TGCGCCAGCAGCTTGGAACTAGCGGGGTCCGGGGAGCTGTTTTTT
CASSLELAGSGELFF
>14|TRBV20-1|-|TRBJ2-5|many
TGCAGTGCACTCCATGGGTTGGGGCAAGAGACCCAGTACTTC
CSALHGLGQETQYF
>16|TRBV12-3/TRBV12-4|TRBD2|TRBJ2-3|few
TGTGCCAGCAGGAAAGAATCGGGGGGGGGCACAGATACGCAGTATTTT
CASRKESGGGTDTQYF
>16|TRBV6-2/TRBV6-3|TRBD1|TRBJ2-7|many
TGTGCCAACCCGTCAAACAGGGGTACTATCACCGTCGAGCAGTACTTC
CANPSNRGTITVEQYF
>12|TRBV7-2|-|TRBJ1-2|-
TGTGCCAGTACTCCGGGGAACTATGGCTACACCTTC
CASTPGNYGYTF
>13|TRBV6-6|-|TRBJ2-5|many
TGTGCCAGCAGTTACGGGGGTGAGCAGACCCAGTACTTC
CASSYGGEQTQYF
>15|TRBV28|TRBD1|TRBJ2-1|few
TGTGCCAGCAGTTTATGGGACAGGGGACACAATGAGCAGTTCTTC
CASSLWDRGHNEQFF
>15|TRBV19|-|TRBJ2-2|many
TGTGCCAGTAGTATATTGGCTACCCACACCGGGGAGCTGTTTTTT
CASSILATHTGELFF
>15|TRBV5-4|TRBD1|TRBJ1-5|many
TGTGCCAGCAGCCAGGGACAGGGTCCCAATCAGCCCCAGCATTTT
CASSQGQGPNQPQHF
>13|TRBV5-1|TRBD1|TRBJ2-3|many
TGCGCCAGCAGCTTAACAGGGGAGGATACGCAGTATTTT
CASSLTGEDTQYF
>13|TRBV5-1|-|TRBJ2-3|many
TGCGCCAGCAGCTTTGAGTCCCCAGATACGCAGTATTTT
CASSFESPDTQYF
>14|TRBV7-6|-|TRBJ1-3|-
TGTGCCAGCAGCTTAGGAGAAGTTGGAAACACCATATATTTT
CASSLGEVGNTIYF
>17|TRBV4-1|-|TRBJ1-1|many
TGCGCCAGCAGCCAAGAGAGAAGGGGGACGGGGAACACTGAAGCTTTCTTT
CASSQERRGTGNTEAFF
>15|TRBV5-5|TRBD1|TRBJ2-7|many
TGTGCCAGCAGTCTCGCCGGGACAGTCTCCTACGAGCAGTACTTC
CASSLAGTVSYEQYF
>13|TRBV6-1|-|TRBJ1-3|many
TGTGCCAGCAGTGAAGAAGGGTTCGGCACCATATATTTT
CASSEEGFGTIYF
>14|TRBV6-1|-|TRBJ2-5|few
TGTGCCAGCAGTGAACCAGGGCAACAAGAGACCCAGTACTTC
CASSEPGQQETQYF
>13|TRBV30|-|TRBJ1-1|many
TGTGCCTGGGCGCGACAGGTGAACACTGAAGCTTTCTTT
CAWARQVNTEAFF
>17|TRBV5-1|-|TRBJ2-6|many
TGCGCCAGCAGCTTGATGACAGCCCTCTCTGGGGCCAACGTCCTGACTTTC
CASSLMTALSGANVLTF
>14|TRBV11-2|-|TRBJ1-1|-
TGTGCCAGCAGCCCCCGACCAGTGAACACTGAAGCTTTCTTT
CASSPRPVNTEAFF
>15|TRBV5-1|TRBD2|TRBJ2-3|many
TGCGCCAGCAGCCCGGGGCGGGGGGTTACAGATACGCAGTATTTT
CASSPGRGVTDTQYF
>15|TRBV5-1|-|TRBJ2-2|many
TGCGCCAGCAGCTTGGTGGGAGGGAACACCGGGGAGCTGTTTTTT
CASSLVGGNTGELFF
>12|TRBV20-1|-|TRBJ2-5|many
TGCAGTGCTACCCGACAGCGGGAGACCCAGTACTTC
CSATRQRETQYF
>14|TRBV5-5|TRBD1|TRBJ1-5|medium-sized
TGTGCCAGCAGCAAGACAGGGTCCAGTCAGCCCCAGCATTTT
CASSKTGSSQPQHF
>13|TRBV12-3/TRBV12-4|-|TRBJ2-5|many
TGTGCCAGCAGTTGGCAGGGCCAAGAGACCCAGTACTTC
CASSWQGQETQYF